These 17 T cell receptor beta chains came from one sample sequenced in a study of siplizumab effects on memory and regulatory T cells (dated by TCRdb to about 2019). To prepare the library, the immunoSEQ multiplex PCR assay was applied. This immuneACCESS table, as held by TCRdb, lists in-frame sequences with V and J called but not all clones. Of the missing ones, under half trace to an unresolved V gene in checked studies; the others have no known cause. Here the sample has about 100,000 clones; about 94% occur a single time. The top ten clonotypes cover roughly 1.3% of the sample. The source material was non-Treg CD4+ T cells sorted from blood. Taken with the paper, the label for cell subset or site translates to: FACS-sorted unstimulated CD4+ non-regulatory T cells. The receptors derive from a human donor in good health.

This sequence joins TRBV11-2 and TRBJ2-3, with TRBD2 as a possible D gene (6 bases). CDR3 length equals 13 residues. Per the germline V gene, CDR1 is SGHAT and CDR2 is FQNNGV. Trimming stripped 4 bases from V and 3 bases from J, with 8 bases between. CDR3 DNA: TGTGCCAGCAGCTCGGGGGTGACAGATACGCAGTATTTT. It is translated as CASSSGVTDTQYF.

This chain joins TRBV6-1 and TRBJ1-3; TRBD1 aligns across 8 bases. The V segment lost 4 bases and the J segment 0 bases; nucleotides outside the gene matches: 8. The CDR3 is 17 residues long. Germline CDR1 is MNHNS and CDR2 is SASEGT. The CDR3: CASSGLQGGSSGNTIYF. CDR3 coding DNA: TGTGCCAGCAGTGGCCTACAGGGGGGAAGCTCTGGAAACACCATATATTTT.

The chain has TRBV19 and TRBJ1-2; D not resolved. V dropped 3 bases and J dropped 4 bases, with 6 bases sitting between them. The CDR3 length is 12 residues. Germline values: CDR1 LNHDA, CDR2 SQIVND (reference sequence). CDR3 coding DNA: TGTGCCAGTAGTATGAGGCTCTATGGCTACACCTTC. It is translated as CASSMRLYGYTF.

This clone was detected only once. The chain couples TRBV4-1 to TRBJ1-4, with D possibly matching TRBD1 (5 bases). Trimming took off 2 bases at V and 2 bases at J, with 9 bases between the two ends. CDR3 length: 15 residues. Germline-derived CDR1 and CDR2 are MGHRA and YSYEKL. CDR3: CASSQQGRTNEKLFF. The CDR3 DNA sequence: TGCGCCAGCAGCCAACAGGGCAGGACTAATGAAAAACTGTTTTTT.

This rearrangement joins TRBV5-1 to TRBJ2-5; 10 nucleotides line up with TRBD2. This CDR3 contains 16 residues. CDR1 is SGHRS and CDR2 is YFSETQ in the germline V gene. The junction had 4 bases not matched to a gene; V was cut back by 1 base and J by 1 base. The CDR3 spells CASSLFPSGSQETQYF. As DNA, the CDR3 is TGCGCCAGCAGCTTGTTCCCTAGCGGGAGCCAAGAGACCCAGTACTTC.

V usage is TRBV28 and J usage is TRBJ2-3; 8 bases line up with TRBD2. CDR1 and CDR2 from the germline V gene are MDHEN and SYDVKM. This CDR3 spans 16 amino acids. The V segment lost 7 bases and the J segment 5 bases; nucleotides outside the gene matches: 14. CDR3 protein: CASTLAGSSAGDTQYF. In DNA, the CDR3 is TGTGCCAGCACCTTAGCGGGAAGCTCCGCTGGAGATACGCAGTATTTT.

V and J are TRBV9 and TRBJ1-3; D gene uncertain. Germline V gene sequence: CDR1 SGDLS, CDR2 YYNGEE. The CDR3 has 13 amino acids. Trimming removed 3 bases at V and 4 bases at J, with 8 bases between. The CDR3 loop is CASSEDGGNTIYF. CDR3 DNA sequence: TGTGCCAGCAGCGAAGACGGGGGAAACACCATATATTTT. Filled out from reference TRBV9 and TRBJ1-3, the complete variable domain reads DSGVTQTPKHLITATGQRVTLRCSPRSGDLSVYWYQQSLDQGLQFLIQYYNGEERAKGNILERFSAQQFPDLHSELNLSSLELGDSALYFCASSEDGGNTIYFGEGSWLTVV.

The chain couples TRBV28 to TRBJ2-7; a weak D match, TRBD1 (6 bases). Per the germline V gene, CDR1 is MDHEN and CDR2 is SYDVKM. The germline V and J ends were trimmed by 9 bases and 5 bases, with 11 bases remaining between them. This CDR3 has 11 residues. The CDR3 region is CASHQGNEQYF. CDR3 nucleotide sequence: TGTGCCAGTCACCAGGGGAACGAGCAGTACTTC.

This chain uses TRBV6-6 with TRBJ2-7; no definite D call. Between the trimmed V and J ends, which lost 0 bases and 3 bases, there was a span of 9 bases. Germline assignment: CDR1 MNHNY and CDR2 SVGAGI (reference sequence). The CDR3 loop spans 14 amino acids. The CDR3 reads CASSYSHGDYEQYF. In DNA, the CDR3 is TGTGCCAGCAGTTACTCGCACGGAGACTACGAGCAGTACTTC.

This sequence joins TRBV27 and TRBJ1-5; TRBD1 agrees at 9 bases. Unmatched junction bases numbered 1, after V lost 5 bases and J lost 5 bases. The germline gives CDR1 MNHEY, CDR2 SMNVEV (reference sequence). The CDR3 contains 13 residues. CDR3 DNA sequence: TGTGCCAGCAGTAGGACAGGGGATCAGCCCCAGCATTTT. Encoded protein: CASSRTGDQPQHF.

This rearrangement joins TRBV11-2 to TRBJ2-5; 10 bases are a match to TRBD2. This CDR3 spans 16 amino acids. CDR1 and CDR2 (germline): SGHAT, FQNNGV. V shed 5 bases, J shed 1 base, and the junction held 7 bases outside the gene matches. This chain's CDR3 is CASSPPRLAGQETQYF. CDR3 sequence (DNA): TGTGCCAGCAGCCCCCCCAGACTAGCGGGCCAAGAGACCCAGTACTTC.

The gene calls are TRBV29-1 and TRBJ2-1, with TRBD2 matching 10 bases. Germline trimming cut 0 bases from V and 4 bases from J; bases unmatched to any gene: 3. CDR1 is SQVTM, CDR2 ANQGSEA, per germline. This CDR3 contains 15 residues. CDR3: CSVEDRAGGYNEQFF. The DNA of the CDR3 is TGCAGCGTTGAAGATCGAGCGGGAGGGTACAATGAGCAGTTCTTC.

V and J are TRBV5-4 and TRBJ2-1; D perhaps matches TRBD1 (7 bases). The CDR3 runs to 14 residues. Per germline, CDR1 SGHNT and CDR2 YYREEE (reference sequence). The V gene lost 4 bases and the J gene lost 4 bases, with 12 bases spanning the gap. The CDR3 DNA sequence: TGTGCCAGCAGCGGCGGGACAGATTACAATGAGCAGTTCTTC. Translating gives CASSGGTDYNEQFF.

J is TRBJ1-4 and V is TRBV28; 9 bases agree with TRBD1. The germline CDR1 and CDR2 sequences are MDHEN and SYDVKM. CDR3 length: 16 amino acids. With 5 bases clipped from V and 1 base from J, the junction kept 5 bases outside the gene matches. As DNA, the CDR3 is TGTGCCAGCAGTCTAACAGGGGGCGGAACTAATGAAAAACTGTTTTTT. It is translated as CASSLTGGGTNEKLFF.

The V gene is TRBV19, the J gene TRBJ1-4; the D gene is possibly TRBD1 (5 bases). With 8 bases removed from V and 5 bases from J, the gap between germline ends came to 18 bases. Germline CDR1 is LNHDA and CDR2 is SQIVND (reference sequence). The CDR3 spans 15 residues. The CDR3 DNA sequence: TGTGCCAGTCTCCAAAGGGGAGGGCTAAATGAAAAACTGTTTTTT. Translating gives CASLQRGGLNEKLFF.

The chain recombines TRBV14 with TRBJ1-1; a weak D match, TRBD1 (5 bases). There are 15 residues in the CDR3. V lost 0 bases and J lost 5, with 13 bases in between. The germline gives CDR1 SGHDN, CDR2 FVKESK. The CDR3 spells CASSQEAAGLTEAFF. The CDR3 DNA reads TGTGCCAGCAGCCAAGAAGCGGCAGGGCTAACTGAAGCTTTCTTT.

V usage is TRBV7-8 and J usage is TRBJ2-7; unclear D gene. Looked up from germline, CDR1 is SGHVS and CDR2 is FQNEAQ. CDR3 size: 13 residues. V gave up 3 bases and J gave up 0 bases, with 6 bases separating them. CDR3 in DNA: TGTGCCAGCAGCTTCGGCGTCTCCTACGAGCAGTACTTC. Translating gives CASSFGVSYEQYF.